One T cell receptor (beta chain) is described in this entry. Its antigen is currently unknown. One base away lies a much larger clone, so this may be a sequencing read error. CDR1 and CDR2 from the germline V gene are DFQATT and SNEGSKA (reference sequence). The CDR3 extends over 14 amino acids. With a J-beta primer mix and a sample-barcoded 5' primer, a second PCR ran about 7 to 11 cycles. MiXCR, applied by TCRdb to the 5' RACE reads, yields one record per CDR3 protein. The table includes around 1,500,000 distinct CDR3 sequences, 25% to 30% detected once. This sample stems from a study of blood T cells in healthy people across ages. Overall study findings and caveats: Researchers judged that diversity estimates from one million T cells fell short of true values.

Healthy Caucasians from Russia aged roughly 6 to 95 served as donors. This TCR came from a young woman in good health. This sequence joins TRBV20-1 and TRBJ2-1; 8 bases agree with TRBD2. Sequencing used blood. CDR3 residues: CIAPSGSSYNEQFF. Here the CDR3 DNA reads TGCATTGCCCCGAGCGGGAGTTCCTACAATGAGCAGTTCTTC.